This T cell receptor (beta chain) was found in a study of blood T cell repertoires in COVID-19 (TCRdb year 2020). The study in broad terms: The collaborator samples originated in the United States, Italy and Spain and spanned the acute and convalescent phases of COVID-19. The material from the prospective study consisted of cDNA or gDNA derived from T cells, B-cell-depleted T cells, or PBMCs. Subjects who had been exposed to COVID-19, were actively infected with it, or had recovered from it provided the deeply sampled blood TCRbeta repertoires that made up the dataset. A freely available public database, intended as a resource for researchers studying the immune response to SARS-CoV-2, is where the repertoires were released. The samples were drawn from two sources: the first 160 participants of the ongoing ImmuneRACE study, and 950 to 1,500 subjects contributed by 6 global collaborators. Sample metadata almost always included a de-identified subject ID, COVID-19 status, age in years and sex. Where HLA class I and class II types were available, the types were taken from metadata supplied by the sample provider, not from assay-based typing.

Enrolling through a virtual design, the prospective study's participants ranged in age from roughly 18 to 90 years and lived across 24 United States geographic areas. In the prospective study, participants were assigned to cohorts based on the clinical history participants reported in a screening survey and a study questionnaire. Exposed participants were defined as having been in contact with someone with a PCR-confirmed or clinician-diagnosed COVID-19 case within 2 weeks of study entry. In the prospective study, whole blood, serum and a nasopharyngeal or oropharyngeal swab were collected from each participant by mobile phlebotomists. Additional blood draws and questionnaires over a 2-month period could optionally be provided by prospective study participants. Before DNA extraction, blood samples from the prospective study were shipped at room temperature or frozen. Concerning this clone: Its binding antigen is unknown. Per-base qualities were not stored, and no clone one base away is much larger.

Beyond this particular receptor, the publication reports: Clinical and demographic metadata were provided uncurated, with the amount varying by source and participant.

The immunoSEQ Assay, a bias-controlled multiplex PCR, was used to amplify TCRbeta CDR3 regions from genomic DNA. Per the original workflow: The number of nucleated cells in each sample was estimated by amplification of reference gene primers within the assay. To quantify the absolute abundance of each unique TCRbeta CDR3 rearrangement, sequence reads were collapsed and filtered. For each sample, productive Simpson clonality was calculated as the square root of Simpson's diversity index over productive rearrangements. TCRdb mirrors the immuneACCESS table, restricted to in-frame sequences. Some clones are absent from its copies; in checked studies, under half trace to an unresolved V gene, and the reason for the others is unknown. V and J calls and clone size come straight from that table; D and trimming were deduced from the DNA. Recorded for this sample are 200,000 to 250,000 clones; about 80% of them occurred a single time. The ten largest make up approximately 4% of the sample.

CDR1 and CDR2, per the germline V gene (reference sequence), are MNHEY and SMNVEV. A distance of 12 bases separates the germline ends of V and J, which lose 2 bases and 7 bases respectively. Measured from the cysteine to the phenylalanine, the CDR3 is 14 residues long. This entry keeps only the CDR3 DNA: 42 bases, framed from base 1. The sample was PBMCs or T cells enriched from blood (not recorded which). The receptor chain draws on TRBV27 and TRBJ1-5; no D gene call is confident. The receptor's source is a woman between 40 and 50 years old who had been exposed to COVID-19. The CDR3 region has the sequence CASSLEGSGQPQHF. The nucleotide sequence is TGTGCCAGCAGTTTAGAGGGATCCGGACAGCCCCAGCATTTT.